Following are 2 T cell receptor beta chains from one sample sequenced in a study of T cells in Graves' hyperthyroidism and ophthalmopathy. From RNA transcripts, TCR beta CDR3 regions were amplified. In the first-round RT-PCR of the TCR CDR3, the HTBI primer set was used. MiXCR, run by TCRdb on the multiplex PCR reads, gives a single entry per CDR3 protein. The data show 620,000 or so distinct CDR3 sequences, about 15% seen once. Material for sequencing was blood. Receptors were obtained from a woman between 45 and 65 years old with Graves' ophthalmopathy.

In its sample, this clonotype was seen many times. The chain uses TRBV27 and TRBJ2-3, with unresolved D. Trimming pared 6 bases from V and 0 bases from J, leaving 7 bases between. Germline V gene sequence: CDR1 MNHEY, CDR2 SMNVEV (reference sequence). This CDR3 has 13 residues. CDR3 sequence: CASSTLSTDTQYF. CDR3 in DNA: TGTGCCAGCAGCACCTTAAGCACAGATACGCAGTATTTT.

This clonotype was observed many times. The chain has TRBV7-2 and TRBJ2-1; D gene uncertain. Between the trimmed V and J ends, which lost 7 bases and 5 bases, there was a span of 12 bases. The CDR3 contains 13 residues. Looked up from germline, CDR1 is SGHTA and CDR2 is FQGNSA. The CDR3 DNA sequence: TGTGCCAGCACCAACGGCGGAAACAATGAGCAGTTCTTC. It codes for CASTNGGNNEQFF. Full variable domain (rest looked up from reference TRBV7-2 and TRBJ2-1): GAGVSQSPSNKVTEKGKDVELRCDPISGHTALYWYRQSLGQGLEFLIYFQGNSAPDKSGLPSDRFSAERTGGSVSTLTIQRTQQEDSAVYLCASTNGGNNEQFFGPGTRLTVL.